This T cell receptor (beta chain) is from a study of OX40 agonist ivuxolimab in advanced cancers. Turning to the study itself: Every 2 weeks, patients got intravenous ivuxolimab at one of six dose levels (0.01-10 mg/kg).

Findings and limits, study-wide: Relative to CD4+, CD8+ T cells held more expanded clones on average.

This CDR3 has 14 amino acids. V shed 4 bases and J shed 1 base, with 11 bases lying between them. Germline V gene lookup returns CDR1 MDHEN and CDR2 SYDVKM. The timepoints at which blood was sampled were baseline, cycle 4 day 1, and cycle 7 day 1. Measured with immunoSEQ multiplex PCR; TCRdb has only the in-frame clones, and not every one. The sample records more than 65,000 clones, 90% to 95% being singletons. As concerns this clone: Its target is not known.

Specimen: CD4+ or CD8+ T cells sorted from blood, collected in a trial of the OX40 agonist ivuxolimab. The receptor was derived from an adult with an advanced solid tumor such as melanoma, head and neck, liver or kidney cancer. The J gene is TRBJ2-7, the V gene TRBV28; the D gene is possibly TRBD1 (5 bases). CDR3 sequence: CASSSTAESYEQYF. Written as DNA, the CDR3 is TGTGCCAGCAGTTCGACAGCCGAATCCTACGAGCAGTACTTC. The whole variable domain, remainder taken from reference TRBV28 and TRBJ2-7, is DVKVTQSSRYLVKRTGEKVFLECVQDMDHENMFWYRQDPGLGLRLIYFSYDVKMKEKGDIPEGYSVSREKKERFSLILESASTNQTSMYLCASSSTAESYEQYFGPGTRLTVT.